This entry lists 22 T cell receptor beta chains sequenced from one sample in a study of Ad26.COV2.S vaccination and SARS-CoV-2 variants. The protocol was immunoSEQ multiplex PCR, while the TCRdb copy is restricted to in-frame clones and leaves out a portion. The data show under 250,000 clones, with around 85% seen just once and just under 3% held by the top ten. Treatment noted: around 19 received Ad26.COV2.S at low or high dose, single or two shots; several received placebo; per-sample allocation not given. At day 63 after the first vaccine or placebo injection, samples were drawn. Specimen: peripheral blood, collected in a trial of Ad26.COV2.S vaccine versus placebo. All receptors derive from a person aged 18 to 65 who received the Ad26.COV2.S COVID-19 vaccine or a placebo.

The gene calls are TRBV10-2 and TRBJ2-7, with D unclear. The CDR3 runs 13 residues. Germline V CDR1 and CDR2: WSHSY, SAAADI. V was shortened by 5 bases and J by 1 base, with 9 bases between the two germline ends. The DNA of the CDR3 is TGCGCCAGCAGTACGGACGGTTCCTACGAGCAGTACGTC. Translated: CASSTDGSYEQYV.

This clone came up once. V usage is TRBV4-1 and J usage is TRBJ1-2; maybe TRBD1 (5 bases). The germline V and J ends were trimmed by 4 bases and 2 bases, with 17 bases remaining between them. There are 16 residues in the CDR3. CDR1 MGHRA and CDR2 YSYEKL come from the germline V gene. CDR3 nucleotide sequence: TGCGCCAGCAGCCCCCCATGGGGAGGGGTCAACTATGGCTACACCTTC. Translation gives CASSPPWGGVNYGYTF.

This clone came up once. Other DNA variants within this sample encode the same CDR3. The chain has TRBV30 and TRBJ2-7; 9 bases match TRBD1. The CDR3 has 14 residues. Germline CDR1 reads GTSNPN; CDR2 reads SVGIG (reference sequence). J lost 1 base, V lost 3 bases, and 4 bases had no gene match. The CDR3 is CAWSAGTGSYEQYF. For the CDR3, the DNA is TGTGCCTGGAGCGCCGGGACAGGGTCCTACGAGCAGTACTTC.

The V and J genes are TRBV19 and TRBJ1-1; D remains ambiguous. V dropped 7 bases and J dropped 0 bases, with 12 bases sitting between them. CDR1 is LNHDA, CDR2 SQIVND, per germline (reference sequence). The CDR3 runs to 14 residues. The CDR3 DNA reads TGTGCCAGTATGGGGTTCAGGATGAACACTGAAGCTTTCTTT. Translated: CASMGFRMNTEAFF.

This clone was observed at least ten times. The chain combines TRBV3-1 (or the pseudogene TRBV3-2) with TRBJ1-1; D unclear. This CDR3 has 14 residues. Germline V gene lookup returns CDR1 LGHDT and CDR2 YNNKEL (reference sequence). V was clipped by 1 base and J by 0 bases, with 6 bases between them. CDR3: CASSQGTVNTEAFF. The CDR3 nucleotides read TGTGCCAGCAGCCAAGGGACGGTGAACACTGAAGCTTTCTTT.

The chain combines TRBV4-3 with TRBJ1-2; D uncertain. The length of the CDR3 is 14 residues. Trimming took off 3 bases at V and 1 base at J, with 9 bases between the two ends. The germline gives CDR1 LGHNA, CDR2 YSLEER. The CDR3 DNA sequence: TGCGCCAGCAGCCAGGACCTCCATAACTATGGCTACACCTTC. Translation: CASSQDLHNYGYTF.

The sample holds one count of this clone. The J gene is TRBJ1-2, the V gene TRBV19; D call uncertain. The ends were cut back, 5 bases at V and 4 bases at J, with 11 bases in the middle. Germline V gene data show CDR1 as LNHDA and CDR2 as SQIVND (reference sequence). This CDR3 has 13 amino acids. The CDR3 region has the DNA TGTGCCAGTAGTCCTCAGGCGGGCTATGGCTACACCTTC. It specifies CASSPQAGYGYTF.

This chain uses TRBV6-5 with TRBJ1-4; TRBD1 is a possible D gene (6 bases). The CDR3 sequence is 15 residues long. Germline loops: CDR1 MNHEY, CDR2 SVGAGI. V lost 7 bases and J lost 7, with 19 bases in between. The CDR3 nucleotides read TGTGCCAGCACCCGCTTGACGGGGGCAGCTGAAAAACTGTTTTTT. Its protein is CASTRLTGAAEKLFF.

The chain recombines TRBV19 with TRBJ1-5; 10 bases fit TRBD1. There are 14 residues in the CDR3. CDR1 is LNHDA and CDR2 is SQIVND in the germline V gene (reference sequence). The junction had 7 bases not matched to a gene; V was cut back by 7 bases and J by 7 bases. The CDR3 region has the DNA TGTGCCAGTACTCAGGACAGGGGGAGGCAGCCCCAGCATTTT. This translates into CASTQDRGRQPQHF.

The chain joins TRBV29-1 to TRBJ1-1, with D possibly matching TRBD1 (5 bases). The length of the CDR3 is 12 residues. CDR1 is SQVTM and CDR2 is ANQGSEA in the germline V gene. Trimming took off 6 bases at V and 4 bases at J, with 12 bases between the two ends. The chain's CDR3 is CSVREGSTEAFF. Here the CDR3 DNA reads TGCAGCGTCAGGGAAGGGAGCACTGAAGCTTTCTTT.

The J gene is TRBJ1-5, the V gene TRBV4-3, with D possibly matching TRBD1 (6 bases). With 0 bases removed from V and 5 bases from J, the gap between germline ends came to 11 bases. CDR1 and CDR2 (germline): LGHNA, YSLEER. The length of the CDR3 is 15 residues. CDR3 region: CASSQEWQGYQPQHF. The CDR3 coding sequence is TGCGCCAGCAGCCAAGAATGGCAGGGGTATCAGCCCCAGCATTTT.

The chain couples TRBV19 to TRBJ2-1, with TRBD2 matching over 11 bases. This CDR3 spans 19 amino acids. The germline CDR1 and CDR2 sequences are LNHDA and SQIVND (reference sequence). The ends lost 5 bases at V and 0 bases at J; junction bases unmatched: 12. CDR3 bases: TGTGCCAGTAGTGTTACCGGGACTAGCGGTTCAAGCTCCTACAATGAGCAGTTCTTC. Its protein product is CASSVTGTSGSSSYNEQFF.

The chain couples TRBV7-2 to TRBJ1-2, with a tentative D call TRBD1 (5 bases). Trimming took off 2 bases at V and 5 bases at J, with 18 bases between the two ends. In germline, CDR1 is SGHTA, CDR2 FQGNSA. The CDR3 is made up of 16 amino acids. CDR3 nucleotide sequence: TGTGCCAGCAGCTTAATGTCGGCCGGGACGGCGTATGGCTACACCTTC. It specifies CASSLMSAGTAYGYTF. Supplemented by reference TRBV7-2 and TRBJ1-2, the full variable domain reads GAGVSQSPSNKVTEKGKDVELRCDPISGHTALYWYRQSLGQGLEFLIYFQGNSAPDKSGLPSDRFSAERTGGSVSTLTIQRTQQEDSAVYLCASSLMSAGTAYGYTFGSGTRLTVV.

This clone was detected only a few times. Written as DNA, the CDR3 is TGTGCCAGCTTGGGCTTATCGAATGAGCAGTTCTTC. Residues: CASLGLSNEQFF. The rearrangement joins TRBV6-5 to TRBJ2-1; D remains unclear. The CDR3 loop spans 12 amino acids. The germline gives CDR1 MNHEY, CDR2 SVGAGI. V lost 8 bases, J lost 7 bases, and 12 bases lay in between.

The chain recombines TRBV11-3 with TRBJ2-1; 8 nucleotides line up with TRBD2. Germline trimming cut 2 bases from V and 2 bases from J; bases unmatched to any gene: 8. The CDR3 totals 17 residues. The germline V gene encodes CDR1 SGHNT and CDR2 YENEEA. CDR3 loop: CASSLSGAAGAYNEQFF. The CDR3 region has the DNA TGTGCCAGCAGCTTATCCGGGGCAGCGGGAGCCTACAATGAGCAGTTCTTC. Combining the CDR3 with reference TRBV11-3 and TRBJ2-1 gives the whole variable domain EAGVVQSPRYKIIEKKQPVAFWCNPISGHNTLYWYLQNLGQGPELLIRYENEEAVDDSQLPKDRFSAERLKGVDSTLKIQPAELGDSAVYLCASSLSGAAGAYNEQFFGPGTRLTVL.

V usage is TRBV30 and J usage is TRBJ2-7; D possibly matches TRBD1 or TRBD2 (5 bases each). The CDR3 extends over 13 amino acids. Trimming left V 1 base short and J 7 bases short, with 14 bases between. The germline gives CDR1 GTSNPN, CDR2 SVGIG (reference sequence). The CDR3 DNA sequence: TGTGCCTGGAGTGCGCCGGGGACGAAGGAGCAGTACGTC. It translates to CAWSAPGTKEQYV.

The chain is built from TRBV5-1 and TRBJ1-4; D is unresolved. The CDR3 totals 15 residues. CDR1 is SGHRS, CDR2 YFSETQ, per germline. Trimming pared 0 bases from V and 4 bases from J, leaving 10 bases between. The CDR3 DNA is TGCGCCAGCAGCTTGGAGGCGGGGATTAATGAAAAACTGTTTTTT. Translated: CASSLEAGINEKLFF.

This clone was seen a few times. This chain links TRBV6-6 with TRBJ2-7; 11 bases align to TRBD2. Germline lookup yields CDR1 MNHNY and CDR2 SVGAGI (reference sequence). J lost 2 bases, V lost 6 bases, and 6 bases had no gene match. The CDR3 has 15 residues. The CDR3 nucleotides are TGTGCCAGCAGCGATCTAGCGGGGGGCGCCTACGAGCAGTACTTC. Amino acid sequence: CASSDLAGGAYEQYF.

The V call is TRBV20-1, the J call TRBJ2-5; possibly TRBD2 for D (5 bases). Germline V gene lookup returns CDR1 DFQATT and CDR2 SNEGSKA (reference sequence). CDR3 length equals 15 residues. Trimming shortened V by 3 bases and J by 2 bases, and 16 bases separated the two germline ends. The CDR3 nucleotides are TGCAGTGCTAGTCGTCCCGGACTGGTACAAGAGACCCAGTACTTC. This encodes CSASRPGLVQETQYF.

A word on this clone: The same CDR3 is also encoded by other DNA sequences in this sample. The chain employs TRBV4-3 and TRBJ2-1; perhaps TRBD2 as D (5 bases). Germline CDR1 is LGHNA and CDR2 is YSLEER. V lost 0 bases and J 0 bases, leaving 12 bases between the germline ends. This CDR3 region has 17 residues. The CDR3 DNA follows: TGCGCCAGCAGCCAAGACCCTTCGGGAAGCTCCTACAATGAGCAGTTCTTC. Translation gives CASSQDPSGSSYNEQFF.

The chain joins TRBV12-5 to TRBJ2-7; 11 nucleotides match TRBD1. J gave up 4 bases and V 1 base, and 6 bases lay outside the gene matches. Germline CDR1 and CDR2: LGHNT and FRNRAP. The CDR3 contains 16 residues. This chain's CDR3 is CASGLGSGTGGYEQYF. The DNA for the CDR3 is TGTGCTAGTGGTTTGGGCTCCGGGACAGGGGGATACGAGCAGTACTTC. The full variable domain, rest sourced from reference TRBV12-5 and TRBJ2-7, is DARVTQTPRHKVTEMGQEVTMRCQPILGHNTVFWYRQTMMQGLELLAYFRNRAPLDDSGMPKDRFSAEMPDATLATLKIQPSEPRDSAVYFCASGLGSGTGGYEQYFGPGTRLTVT.

The chain carries TRBV12-3 or TRBV12-4 and TRBJ1-6; D gene ambiguous. This CDR3 is 12 amino acids long. The V and J ends lost 3 bases and 8 bases respectively, with 5 bases between them. CDR3 loop: CASSFRHSPLHF. DNA for the CDR3: TGTGCCAGCAGTTTTCGGCATTCACCCCTCCACTTT.